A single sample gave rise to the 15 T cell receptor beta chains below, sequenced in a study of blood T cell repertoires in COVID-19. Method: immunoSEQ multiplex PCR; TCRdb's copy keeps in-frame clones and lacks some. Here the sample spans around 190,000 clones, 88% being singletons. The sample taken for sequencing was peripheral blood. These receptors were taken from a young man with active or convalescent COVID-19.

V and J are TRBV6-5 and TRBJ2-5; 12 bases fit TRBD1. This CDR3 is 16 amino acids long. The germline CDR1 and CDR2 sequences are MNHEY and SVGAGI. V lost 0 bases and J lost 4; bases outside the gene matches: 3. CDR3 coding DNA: TGTGCCAGCAGTTACTCCGGGACAGGGGGCGCAGAGACCCAGTACTTC. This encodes CASSYSGTGGAETQYF.

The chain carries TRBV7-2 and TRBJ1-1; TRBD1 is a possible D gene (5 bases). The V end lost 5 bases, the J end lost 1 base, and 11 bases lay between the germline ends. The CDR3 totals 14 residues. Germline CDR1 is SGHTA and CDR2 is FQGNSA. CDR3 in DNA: TGTGCCAGCAGCCAAGGACACCAGAACACTGAAGCTTTCTTT. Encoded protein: CASSQGHQNTEAFF.

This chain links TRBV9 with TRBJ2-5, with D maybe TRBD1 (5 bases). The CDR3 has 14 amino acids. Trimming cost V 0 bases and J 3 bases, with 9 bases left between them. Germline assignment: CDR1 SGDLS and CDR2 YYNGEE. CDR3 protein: CASSVGAGKETQYF. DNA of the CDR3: TGTGCCAGCAGCGTAGGGGCAGGGAAAGAGACCCAGTACTTC.

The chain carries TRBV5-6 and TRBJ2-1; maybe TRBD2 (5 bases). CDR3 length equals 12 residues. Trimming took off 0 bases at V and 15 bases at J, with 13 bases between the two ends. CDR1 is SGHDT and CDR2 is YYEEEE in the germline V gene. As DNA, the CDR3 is TGTGCCAGCAGCTTGGGGAGCGGCAAACGGTTCTTC. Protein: CASSLGSGKRFF.

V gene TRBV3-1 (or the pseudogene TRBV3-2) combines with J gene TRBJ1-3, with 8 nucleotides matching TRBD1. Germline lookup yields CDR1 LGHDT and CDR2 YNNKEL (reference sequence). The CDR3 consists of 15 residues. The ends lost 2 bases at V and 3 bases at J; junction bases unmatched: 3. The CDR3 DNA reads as TGTGCCAGCAGCCAAAGACAGGGGCTTGGAAACACCATATATTTT. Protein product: CASSQRQGLGNTIYF.

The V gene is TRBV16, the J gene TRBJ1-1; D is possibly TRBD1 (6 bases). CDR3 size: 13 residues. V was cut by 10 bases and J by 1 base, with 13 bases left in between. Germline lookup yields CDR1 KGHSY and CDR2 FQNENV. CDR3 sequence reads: CANMGAENTEAFF. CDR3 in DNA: TGTGCCAACATGGGGGCAGAGAACACTGAAGCTTTCTTT.

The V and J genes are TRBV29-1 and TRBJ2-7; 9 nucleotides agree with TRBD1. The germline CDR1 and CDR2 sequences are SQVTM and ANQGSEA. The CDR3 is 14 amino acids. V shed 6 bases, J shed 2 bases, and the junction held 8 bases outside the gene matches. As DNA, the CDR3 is TGCAGCGTCGAGGTACAGGGGGCGACCTACGAGCAGTACTTC. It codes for CSVEVQGATYEQYF.

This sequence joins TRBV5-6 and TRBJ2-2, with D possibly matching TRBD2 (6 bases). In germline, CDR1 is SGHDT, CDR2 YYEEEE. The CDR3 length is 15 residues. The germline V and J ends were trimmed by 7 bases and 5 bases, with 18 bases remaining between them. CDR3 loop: CASGMRGEWTGELFF. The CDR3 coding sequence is TGTGCCAGCGGGATGCGGGGAGAGTGGACCGGGGAGCTGTTTTTT.

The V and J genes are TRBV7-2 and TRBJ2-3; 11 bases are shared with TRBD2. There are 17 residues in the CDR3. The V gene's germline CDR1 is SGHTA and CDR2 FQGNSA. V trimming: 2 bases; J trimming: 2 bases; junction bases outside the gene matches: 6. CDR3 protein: CASSLRSGRGFTDTQYF. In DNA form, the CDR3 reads TGTGCCAGCAGCTTACGTAGCGGGAGGGGATTCACAGATACGCAGTATTTT.

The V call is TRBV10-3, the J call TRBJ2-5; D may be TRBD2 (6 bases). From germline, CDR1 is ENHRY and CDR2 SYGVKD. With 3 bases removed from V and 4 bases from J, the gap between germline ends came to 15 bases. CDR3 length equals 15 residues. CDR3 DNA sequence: TGTGCCATCAGTGACGCGGGAAGCCCGGGAGAGACCCAGTACTTC. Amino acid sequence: CAISDAGSPGETQYF.

The CDR3 DNA follows: TGCAGCGTTGAAGGGAGGGGCGGCGGCAACTATGGCTACACCTTC. It encodes CSVEGRGGGNYGYTF. The chain is built from TRBV29-1 and TRBJ1-2; TRBD1 is a possible D gene (5 bases). CDR3 length: 15 residues. V dropped 1 base and J dropped 2 bases, with 14 bases sitting between them. Germline assignment: CDR1 SQVTM and CDR2 ANQGSEA. Complete variable domain (other parts from reference TRBV29-1 and TRBJ1-2): SAVISQKPSRDICQRGTSLTIQCQVDSQVTMMFWYRQQPGQSLTLIATANQGSEATYESGFVIDKFPISRPNLTFSTLTVSNMSPEDSSIYLCSVEGRGGGNYGYTFGSGTRLTVV.

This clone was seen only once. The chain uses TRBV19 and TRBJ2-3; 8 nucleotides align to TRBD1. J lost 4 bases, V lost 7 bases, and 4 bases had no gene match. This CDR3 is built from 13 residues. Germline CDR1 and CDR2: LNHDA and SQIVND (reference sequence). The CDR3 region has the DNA TGTGCCAGTAAGAAACAGGGGGCAGATACGCAGTATTTT. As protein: CASKKQGADTQYF.

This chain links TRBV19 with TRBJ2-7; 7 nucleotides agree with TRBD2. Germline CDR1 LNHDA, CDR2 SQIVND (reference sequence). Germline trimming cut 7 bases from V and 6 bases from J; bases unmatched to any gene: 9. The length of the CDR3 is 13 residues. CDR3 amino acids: CASTPGGLLEQYF. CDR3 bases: TGTGCCAGTACCCCGGGAGGATTGCTCGAGCAGTACTTC.

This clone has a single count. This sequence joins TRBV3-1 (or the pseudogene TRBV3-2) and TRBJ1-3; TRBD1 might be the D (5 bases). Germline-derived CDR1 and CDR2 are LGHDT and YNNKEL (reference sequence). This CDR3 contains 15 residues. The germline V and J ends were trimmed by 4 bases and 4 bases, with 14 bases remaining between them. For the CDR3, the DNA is TGTGCCAGCAGCCTACTGGCGGGGACCGGAAACACCATATATTTT. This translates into CASSLLAGTGNTIYF.

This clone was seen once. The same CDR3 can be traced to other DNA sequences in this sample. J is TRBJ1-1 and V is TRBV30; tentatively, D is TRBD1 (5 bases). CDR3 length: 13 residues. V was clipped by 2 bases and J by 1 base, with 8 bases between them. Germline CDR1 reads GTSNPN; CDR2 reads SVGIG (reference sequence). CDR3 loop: CAWSRQGNTEAFF. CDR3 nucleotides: TGTGCCTGGAGTCGGCAGGGGAACACTGAAGCTTTCTTT.